Listed below are T cell receptor beta chains from one sample, sequenced in a study of blood T cell repertoires in COVID-19. Using immunoSEQ multiplex PCR, the repertoire was profiled, and TCRdb retains in-frame clones only, with some absent. The sample holds around 72,000 clones; roughly 90% are singletons and the top ten take 5% to 8%. Sequencing used peripheral blood. Every receptor here comes from a woman aged 50 to 65 with acute or convalescent COVID-19. Both conserved end residues are part of each CDR3. A D gene is named only where the DNA matches it firmly. Part of the rows lack a size; the others show once, few, many or a class for expanded clones.

CDR3 DNA,CDR3 protein,V gene,clone size,J gene,D gene,CDR3 length
TGTGCCAGCAGCAAAGATTTACGGGACAGGGGATATAGCAATCAGCCCCAGCATTTT,CASSKDLRDRGYSNQPQHF,TRBV21-1,NA,TRBJ1-5,NA,19
TGTGCCACCAGCAGAGGGACTAGCGGAATGACAGATACGCAGTATTTT,CATSRGTSGMTDTQYF,TRBV15,NA,TRBJ2-3,TRBD2,16
TGTGCCAGCAGTTACTCGGGCCGCGACAATGAGCAGTTCTTC,CASSYSGRDNEQFF,TRBV6-5,NA,TRBJ2-1,NA,14
TGTGCCACCAGTGATGCGCGACAGGGGAACACTGAAGCTTTCTTT,CATSDARQGNTEAFF,TRBV24-1,NA,TRBJ1-1,TRBD1,15
TGTGCCAGCTCTACCCGAGGCGGGGGAGATTCACCCCTCCACTTT,CASSTRGGGDSPLHF,TRBV18,NA,TRBJ1-6,NA,15
TGTGCCAGCAGCCCAACTAGTTTAGGCGAGCAGTTCTTC,CASSPTSLGEQFF,TRBV28,NA,TRBJ2-1,NA,13
TGTGCCAGCAGCCTAGCGGGGGGGGTCCACAATGAGCAGTTCTTC,CASSLAGGVHNEQFF,TRBV3-1/TRBV3-2,NA,TRBJ2-1,TRBD2,15
TGTGCCAGCAGCCAAGGTGGGGCCTATTACACTGAAGCTTTCTTT,CASSQGGAYYTEAFF,TRBV3-1/TRBV3-2,NA,TRBJ1-1,NA,15
TGTGCCAGCAGCTTGGTTCAGGACTTCTACAATGAGCAGTTCTTC,CASSLVQDFYNEQFF,TRBV5-5,NA,TRBJ2-1,NA,15
TGTGCCAGCAGCCGAGAAGGACTTGGTGGCTACACCTTC,CASSREGLGGYTF,TRBV2,NA,TRBJ1-2,NA,13
TGTGCCAGCAGAGACCCTGCGGGGCAGTACTTC,CASRDPAGQYF,TRBV28,few,TRBJ2-7,NA,11
TGTGCCAGTAGCCCCGGGGTCACTCCTGGCTACACCTTC,CASSPGVTPGYTF,TRBV19,once,TRBJ1-2,NA,13
TGTGCCTGGAGTCCGCGAACAGGGGTTTTCTCCTACGAGCAGTACTTC,CAWSPRTGVFSYEQYF,TRBV30,NA,TRBJ2-7,TRBD1,16
TGCGCCAGCAGCCAAGGCCGGGGCGGGAGGACCTACAATGAGCAGTTCTTC,CASSQGRGGRTYNEQFF,TRBV4-1,NA,TRBJ2-1,TRBD2,17
TGTGCCAGCAGCCCAGTGGACAGTCGCATTCAGTACTTC,CASSPVDSRIQYF,TRBV7-9,few,TRBJ2-4,NA,13
TGTGCCACCAGTGACTCGAGCGGGAGGGCCTGGGAGACCCAGTACTTC,CATSDSSGRAWETQYF,TRBV24-1,NA,TRBJ2-5,TRBD2,16
TGTGCCAGCAGCACAGGAAAGGCGGCACCCCTCCACTTT,CASSTGKAAPLHF,TRBV12-3/TRBV12-4,few,TRBJ1-6,NA,13
TGTGCCAGCAGCTTACCGGGGAAGGAGCAGTACTTC,CASSLPGKEQYF,TRBV7-3,NA,TRBJ2-7,NA,12
TGTGCCAGCAGCGGAGGACAGGTATTGAGCGGGGAGCTGTTTTTT,CASSGGQVLSGELFF,TRBV9,NA,TRBJ2-2,TRBD1,15
TGTGCCAGCAGCTTAGTTGGGGGCGGCCAGGGCTACACCTTC,CASSLVGGGQGYTF,TRBV7-2,NA,TRBJ1-2,NA,14
TGCGCCAGCAGTTTTGGGAGTTTAGACAGGGAGAACACTGAAGCTTTCTTT,CASSFGSLDRENTEAFF,TRBV5-1,NA,TRBJ1-1,TRBD1,17
TGTGCCAGTAGGCTAGCGGGACTAGCCAAAAACATTCAGTACTTC,CASRLAGLAKNIQYF,TRBV19,NA,TRBJ2-4,TRBD2,15
TGTGCCAGCAGCTCGACGACAGGGAACACTGAAGCTTTCTTT,CASSSTTGNTEAFF,TRBV7-6,NA,TRBJ1-1,NA,14
TGTGCCAGCAGCTTAGATAGAGGCCTAGCGGGAGTCTATGAGCAGTTCTTC,CASSLDRGLAGVYEQFF,TRBV11-2,NA,TRBJ2-1,TRBD2,17